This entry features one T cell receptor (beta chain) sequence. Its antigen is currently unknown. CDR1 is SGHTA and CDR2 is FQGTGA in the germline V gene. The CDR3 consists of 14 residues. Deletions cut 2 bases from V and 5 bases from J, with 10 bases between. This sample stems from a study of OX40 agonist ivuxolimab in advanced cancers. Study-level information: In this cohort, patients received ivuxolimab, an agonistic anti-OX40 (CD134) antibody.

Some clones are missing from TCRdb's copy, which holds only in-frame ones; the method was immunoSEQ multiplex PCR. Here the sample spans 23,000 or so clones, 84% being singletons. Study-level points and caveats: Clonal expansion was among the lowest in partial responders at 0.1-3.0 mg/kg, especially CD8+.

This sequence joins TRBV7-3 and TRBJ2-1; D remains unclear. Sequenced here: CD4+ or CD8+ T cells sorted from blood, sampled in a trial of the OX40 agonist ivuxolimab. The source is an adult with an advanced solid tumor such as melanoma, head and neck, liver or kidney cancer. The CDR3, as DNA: TGTGCCAGCAGCTTAGTCGGTACAAACAATGAGCAGTTCTTC. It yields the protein CASSLVGTNNEQFF.